This is a list of T cell receptor beta chains from one sample in a study of CD8+ T cells in alopecia areata. Clones were sequenced by immunoSEQ multiplex PCR, and TCRdb holds only the in-frame ones, with some missing. The data hold about 120,000 clones, with about two fifths observed a single time. The sample was CD4+ T cells sorted from blood. The receptors here all came from a human donor with alopecia areata. CDR3s include the opening cysteine and the closing phenylalanine or tryptophan. A D gene is named only where the DNA matches it firmly. For some rows the clone size is stated as once, few or many, or as a class when expanded; others skip it.

>TRBV29-1|12|.|.|TRBJ2-7
CSGLFGSYEQYF
TGCAGCGGTCTCTTTGGCTCCTACGAGCAGTACTTC
>TRBV29-1|14|few|.|TRBJ1-1
CGTQGVSMNTEAFF
TGCGGGACCCAGGGAGTTAGTATGAACACTGAAGCTTTCTTT
>TRBV2|12|.|.|TRBJ2-3
CASSFSTDTQYF
TGTGCCAGCAGTTTTAGCACAGATACGCAGTATTTT
>TRBV6-5|12|.|TRBD1|TRBJ1-2
CASSGQGPGYTF
TGTGCCAGCAGTGGACAGGGTCCCGGCTACACCTTC
>TRBV29-1|11|.|.|TRBJ2-4
CSVVSSNIQYF
TGCAGCGTTGTATCCTCGAACATTCAGTACTTC
>TRBV29-1|14|.|.|TRBJ2-7
CSVEERGTRGGQYF
TGCAGCGTTGAAGAGCGAGGGACCAGAGGGGGGCAGTACTTC
>TRBV4-3|16|few|TRBD2|TRBJ2-3
CASSPEGLAGADTQYF
TGCGCCAGCAGCCCAGAGGGACTAGCGGGAGCAGATACGCAGTATTTT
>TRBV5-1|13|.|.|TRBJ1-1
CASSFSLDTEAFF
TGCGCCAGCAGCTTCTCTTTGGACACTGAAGCTTTCTTT
>TRBV30|12|few|.|TRBJ2-4
CAWRAGPTIQYF
TGTGCCTGGAGGGCAGGGCCAACCATTCAGTACTTC
>TRBV5-4|14|once|TRBD1|TRBJ2-5
CASSLSDRGETQYF
TGTGCCAGCAGCCTGTCGGACAGGGGAGAGACCCAGTACTTC
>TRBV29-1|12|.|.|TRBJ1-3
CGGGDPANTIYF
TGCGGGGGGGGAGATCCCGCAAACACCATATATTTT
>TRBV29-1|13|few|.|TRBJ2-3
CSVEKGFTDTQYF
TGCAGCGTTGAAAAGGGGTTCACAGATACGCAGTATTTT
>TRBV29-1|14|.|.|TRBJ2-5
CSVGQAGPQETQYF
TGCAGCGTTGGGCAGGCGGGACCCCAAGAGACCCAGTACTTC
>TRBV29-1|13|few|.|TRBJ1-5
CSVEVGSNQPQHF
TGCAGCGTTGAAGTGGGTAGCAATCAGCCCCAGCATTTT
>TRBV29-1|14|.|.|TRBJ1-1
CSVEPSGVSYEAFF
TGCAGCGTTGAACCGTCAGGGGTATCATATGAAGCTTTCTTT
>TRBV12-5|12|few|TRBD2|TRBJ2-5
CASGTSGQTQYF
TGTGCTAGCGGGACTAGCGGCCAGACCCAGTACTTC
>TRBV5-1|15|few|.|TRBJ2-2
CASSLGRANTGELFF
TGCGCCAGCAGCTTGGGACGCGCGAACACCGGGGAGCTGTTTTTT
>TRBV29-1|13|few|.|TRBJ2-5
CSVQQGAQETQYF
TGCAGCGTACAACAGGGAGCCCAAGAGACCCAGTACTTC